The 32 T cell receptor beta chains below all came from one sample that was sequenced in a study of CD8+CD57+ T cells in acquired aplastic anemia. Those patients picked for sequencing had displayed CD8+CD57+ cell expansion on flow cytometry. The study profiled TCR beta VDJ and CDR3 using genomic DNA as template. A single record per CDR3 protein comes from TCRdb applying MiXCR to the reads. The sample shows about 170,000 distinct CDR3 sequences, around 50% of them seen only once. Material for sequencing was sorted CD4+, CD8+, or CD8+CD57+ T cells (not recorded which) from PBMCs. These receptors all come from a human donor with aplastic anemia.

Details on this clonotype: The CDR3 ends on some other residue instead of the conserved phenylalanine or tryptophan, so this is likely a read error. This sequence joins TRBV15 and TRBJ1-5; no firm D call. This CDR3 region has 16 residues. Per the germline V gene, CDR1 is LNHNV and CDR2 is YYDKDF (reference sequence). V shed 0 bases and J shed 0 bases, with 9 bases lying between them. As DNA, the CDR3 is TGTGCCACCAGCAGAGACGGCGGGCGTAGCAATCAGCCCCAGCATTCT. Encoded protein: CATSRDGGRSNQPQHS.

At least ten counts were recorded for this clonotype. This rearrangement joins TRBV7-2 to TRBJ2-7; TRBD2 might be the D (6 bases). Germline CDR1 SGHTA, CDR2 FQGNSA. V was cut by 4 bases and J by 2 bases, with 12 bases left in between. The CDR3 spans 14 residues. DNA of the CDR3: TGTGCCAGCAGCTCGCGGGACGGACCCTACGAGCAGTACTTC. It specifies CASSSRDGPYEQYF.

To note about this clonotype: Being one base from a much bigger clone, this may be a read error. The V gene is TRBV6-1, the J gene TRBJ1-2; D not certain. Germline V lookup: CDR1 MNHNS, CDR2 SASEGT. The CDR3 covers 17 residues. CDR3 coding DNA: TGTGCCAGCAGCCGTACCACCGGGCCCCATCGGAACTATGGCTGCACCTTC. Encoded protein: CASSRTTGPHRNYGCTF.

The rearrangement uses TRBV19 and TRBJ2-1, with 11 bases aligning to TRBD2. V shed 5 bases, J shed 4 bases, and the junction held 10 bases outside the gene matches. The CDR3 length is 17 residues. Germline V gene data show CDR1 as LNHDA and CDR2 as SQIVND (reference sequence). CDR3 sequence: CASSPSRLAGIYNEQFF. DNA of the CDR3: TGTGCCAGTAGTCCGTCAAGACTAGCGGGGATTTACAATGAGCAGTTCTTC.

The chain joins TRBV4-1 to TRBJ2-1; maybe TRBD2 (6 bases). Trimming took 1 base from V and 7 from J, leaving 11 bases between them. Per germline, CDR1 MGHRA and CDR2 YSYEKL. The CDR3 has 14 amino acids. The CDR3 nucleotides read TGCGCCAGCAGCCAAGGGGACTCCCTTAATGAGCAGTTCTTC. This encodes CASSQGDSLNEQFF.

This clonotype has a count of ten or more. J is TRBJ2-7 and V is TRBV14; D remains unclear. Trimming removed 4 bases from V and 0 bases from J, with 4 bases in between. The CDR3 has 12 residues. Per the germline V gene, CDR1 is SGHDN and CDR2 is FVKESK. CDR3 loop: CASSRSSYEQYF. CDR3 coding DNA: TGTGCCAGCAGCCGCAGCTCCTACGAGCAGTACTTC.

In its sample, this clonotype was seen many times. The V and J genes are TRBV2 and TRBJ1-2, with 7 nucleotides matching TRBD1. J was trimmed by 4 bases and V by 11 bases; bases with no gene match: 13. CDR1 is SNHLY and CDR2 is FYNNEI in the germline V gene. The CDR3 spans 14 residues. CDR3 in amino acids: CASQGGAEAYGYTF. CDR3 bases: TGTGCCTCCCAGGGGGGGGCGGAGGCCTATGGCTACACCTTC.

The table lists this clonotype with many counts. CDR3 loop: CASSPGTGSSGNTIYF. Here the CDR3 DNA reads TGTGCCAGCAGCCCCGGGACAGGGAGCTCTGGAAACACCATATATTTT. The V and J genes are TRBV4-2 and TRBJ1-3, with TRBD1 matching 9 bases. Germline V gene sequence: CDR1 LGHNA, CDR2 YNFKEQ. The CDR3 length is 16 residues. V lost 4 bases, J lost 0 bases, and 4 bases stayed unmatched.

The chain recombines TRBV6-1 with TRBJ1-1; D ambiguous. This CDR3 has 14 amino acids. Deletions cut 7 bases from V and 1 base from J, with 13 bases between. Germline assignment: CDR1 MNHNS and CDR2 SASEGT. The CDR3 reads CASTSVVGNTEAFF. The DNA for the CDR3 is TGTGCCAGCACGTCGGTGGTTGGGAACACTGAAGCTTTCTTT.

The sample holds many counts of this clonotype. The CDR3 region is CASSRGVGETQYF. The DNA of the CDR3 is TGTGCCAGCAGCCGGGGAGTGGGGGAGACCCAGTACTTC. The gene calls are TRBV7-3 and TRBJ2-5; perhaps TRBD2 as D (5 bases). Germline lookup yields CDR1 SGHTA and CDR2 FQGTGA. The CDR3 contains 13 residues. Trimming took 5 bases from V and 5 from J, leaving 12 bases between them.

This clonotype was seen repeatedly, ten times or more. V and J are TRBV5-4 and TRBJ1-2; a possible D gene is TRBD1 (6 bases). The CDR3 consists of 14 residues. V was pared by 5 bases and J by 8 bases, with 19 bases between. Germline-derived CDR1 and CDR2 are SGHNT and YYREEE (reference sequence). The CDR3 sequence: CASRQDSLPQGYTF. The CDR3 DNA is TGTGCCAGCAGACAGGACAGCCTTCCTCAAGGCTACACCTTC.

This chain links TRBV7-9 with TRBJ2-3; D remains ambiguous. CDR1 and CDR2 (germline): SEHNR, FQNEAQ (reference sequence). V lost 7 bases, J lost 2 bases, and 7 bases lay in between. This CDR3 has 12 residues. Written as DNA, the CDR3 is TGTGCCAGCATTAAAGACACAGATACGCAGTATTTT. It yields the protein CASIKDTDTQYF.

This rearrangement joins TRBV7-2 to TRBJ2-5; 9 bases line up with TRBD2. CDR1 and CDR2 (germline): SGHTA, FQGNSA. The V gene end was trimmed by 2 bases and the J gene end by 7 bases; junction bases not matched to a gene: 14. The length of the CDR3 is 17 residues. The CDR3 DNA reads TGTGCCAGCAGCTTATCGATAGCGGGGGCGAGCGACGGGACCCAGTACTTC. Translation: CASSLSIAGASDGTQYF.

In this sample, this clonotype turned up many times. In DNA, the CDR3 is TGTGCCAGCAGTTACGTCCAGGGGGCCTATTACGAGCAGTACTTC. This encodes CASSYVQGAYYEQYF. J is TRBJ2-7 and V is TRBV6-5; 8 bases fit TRBD1. J lost 4 bases, V lost 2 bases, and 7 bases had no gene match. The CDR3 is 15 amino acids. Germline V lookup: CDR1 MNHEY, CDR2 SVGAGI.

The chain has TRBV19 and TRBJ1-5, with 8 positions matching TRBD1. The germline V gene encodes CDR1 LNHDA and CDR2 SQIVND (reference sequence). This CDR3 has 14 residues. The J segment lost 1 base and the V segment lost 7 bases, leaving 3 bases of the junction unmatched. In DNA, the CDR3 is TGTGCCAGTAATCGACAGGGGAGCAATCAGCCCCAGCATTTT. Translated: CASNRQGSNQPQHF.

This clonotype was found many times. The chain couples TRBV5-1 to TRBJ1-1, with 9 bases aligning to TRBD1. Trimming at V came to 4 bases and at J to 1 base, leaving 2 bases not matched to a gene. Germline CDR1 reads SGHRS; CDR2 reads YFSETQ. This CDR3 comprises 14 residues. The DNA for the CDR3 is TGCGCCAGCAGCCAACAGGGGGCGAACACTGAAGCTTTCTTT. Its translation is CASSQQGANTEAFF.

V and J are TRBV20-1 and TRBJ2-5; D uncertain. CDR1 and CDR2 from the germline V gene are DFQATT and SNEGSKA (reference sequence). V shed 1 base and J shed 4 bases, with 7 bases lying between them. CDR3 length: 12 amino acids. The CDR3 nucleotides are TGCAGTGCTAGAGGTCCGGCAGAGACCCAGTACTTC. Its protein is CSARGPAETQYF.

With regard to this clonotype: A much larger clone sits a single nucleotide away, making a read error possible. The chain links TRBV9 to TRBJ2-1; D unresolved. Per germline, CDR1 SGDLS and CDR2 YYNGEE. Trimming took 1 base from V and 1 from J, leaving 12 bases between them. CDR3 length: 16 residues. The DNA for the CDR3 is TGTGCCAGCAGCGTATCCGGCCACCCTTCCTACAATGAGCAGTTCTTC. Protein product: CASSVSGHPSYNEQFF.

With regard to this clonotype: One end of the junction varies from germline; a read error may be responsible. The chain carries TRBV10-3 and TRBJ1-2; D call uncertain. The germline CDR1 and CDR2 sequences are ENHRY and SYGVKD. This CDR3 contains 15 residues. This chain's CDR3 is CTISESPDGRYGYTF. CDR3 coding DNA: TGTACCATCAGTGAGTCGCCCGACGGGCGTTATGGCTACACCTTC.

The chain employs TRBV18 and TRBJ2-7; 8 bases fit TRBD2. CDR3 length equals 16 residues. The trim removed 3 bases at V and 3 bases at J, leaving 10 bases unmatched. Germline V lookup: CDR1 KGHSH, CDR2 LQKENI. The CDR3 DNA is TGTGCCAGCTCACCCTCACTAGCGGCGACATTCTACGAGCAGTACTTC. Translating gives CASSPSLAATFYEQYF. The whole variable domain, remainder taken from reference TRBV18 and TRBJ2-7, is NAGVMQNPRHLVRRRGQEARLRCSPMKGHSHVYWYRQLPEEGLKFMVYLQKENIIDESGMPKERFSAEFPKEGPSILRIQQVVRGDSAAYFCASSPSLAATFYEQYFGPGTRLTVT.

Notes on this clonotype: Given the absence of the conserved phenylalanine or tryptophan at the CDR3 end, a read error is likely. The CDR3 region has the DNA TGTGCCAGCAGCCAAACCTTCAATCAGCAGTTCCTC. Residues: CASSQTFNQQFL. The V gene is TRBV14, the J gene TRBJ2-1; the D is unclear. CDR3 length equals 12 residues. Germline V gene sequence: CDR1 SGHDN, CDR2 FVKESK.

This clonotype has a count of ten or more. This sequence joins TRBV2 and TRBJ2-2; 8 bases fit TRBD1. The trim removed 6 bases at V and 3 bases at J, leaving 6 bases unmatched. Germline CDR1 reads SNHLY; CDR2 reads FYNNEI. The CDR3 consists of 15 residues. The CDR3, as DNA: TGTGCCAGCAGGGAGACAGGGGTGCACACCGGGGAGCTGTTTTTT. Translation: CASRETGVHTGELFF.

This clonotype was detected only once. DNA of the CDR3: TGTGCCAGCATCAAAGGAGGGCGGCCCGGAGAGACCCAGTACTTC. Amino acids: CASIKGGRPGETQYF. The rearrangement uses TRBV2 and TRBJ2-5; a weak D match, TRBD2 (6 bases). CDR3 size: 15 residues. V was shortened by 7 bases and J by 4 bases, with 19 bases between the two germline ends. Germline lookup yields CDR1 SNHLY and CDR2 FYNNEI.

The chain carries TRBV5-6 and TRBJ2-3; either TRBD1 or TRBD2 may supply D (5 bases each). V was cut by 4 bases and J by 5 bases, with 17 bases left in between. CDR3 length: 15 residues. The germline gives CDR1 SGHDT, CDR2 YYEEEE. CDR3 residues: CASSPGASLLDTQYF. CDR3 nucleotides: TGTGCCAGCAGCCCCGGGGCATCGTTATTAGATACGCAGTATTTT.

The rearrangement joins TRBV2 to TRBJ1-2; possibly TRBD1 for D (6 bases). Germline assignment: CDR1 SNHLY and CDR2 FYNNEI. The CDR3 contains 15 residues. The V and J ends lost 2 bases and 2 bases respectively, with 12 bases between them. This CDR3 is CASSESGQGNYGYTF. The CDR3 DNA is TGTGCCAGCAGTGAATCTGGGCAGGGGAACTATGGCTACACCTTC.

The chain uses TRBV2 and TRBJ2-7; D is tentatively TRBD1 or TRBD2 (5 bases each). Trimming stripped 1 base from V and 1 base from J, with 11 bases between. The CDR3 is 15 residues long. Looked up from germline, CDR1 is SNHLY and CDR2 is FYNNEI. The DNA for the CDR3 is TGTGCCAGCAGTGAAGGTGACAGCGGTTCCTACGAGCAGTACTTC. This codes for CASSEGDSGSYEQYF.

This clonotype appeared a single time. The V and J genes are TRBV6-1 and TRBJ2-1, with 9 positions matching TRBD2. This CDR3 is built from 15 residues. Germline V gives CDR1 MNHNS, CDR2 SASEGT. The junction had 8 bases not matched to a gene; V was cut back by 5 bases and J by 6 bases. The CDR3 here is CASSLSGGQSNEQFF. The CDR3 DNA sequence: TGTGCCAGCAGTCTAAGCGGGGGGCAGAGCAATGAGCAGTTCTTC.

DNA of the CDR3: TGCGCCAGCAGCCAAGATCGAAAACTCCTGGATACGCAGTATTTT. This codes for CASSQDRKLLDTQYF. The V and J genes are TRBV4-3 and TRBJ2-3; D unresolved. Germline CDR1 and CDR2: LGHNA and YSLEER. Trimming removed 0 bases from V and 6 bases from J, with 13 bases in between. This CDR3 is 15 amino acids long.

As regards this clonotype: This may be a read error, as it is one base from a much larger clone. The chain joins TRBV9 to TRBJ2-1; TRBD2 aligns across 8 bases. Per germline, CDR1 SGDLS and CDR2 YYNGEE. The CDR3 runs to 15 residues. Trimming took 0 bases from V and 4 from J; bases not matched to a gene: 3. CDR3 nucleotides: TGTGCCAGCAGCGTAGGGGCTAGCGGGTACAATGAGCAGTTCTTC. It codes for CASSVGASGYNEQFF.

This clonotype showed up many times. CDR3 DNA sequence: TGTGCCAGCAGCGTAGTTCCAGCAGGGGCCTCCTCCTATAATTCACCCCTCCACTTT. This encodes CASSVVPAGASSYNSPLHF. The chain combines TRBV9 with TRBJ1-6; maybe TRBD1 (6 bases). V was cut by 0 bases and J by 0 bases, with 16 bases left in between. CDR3 length equals 19 residues. Germline loops: CDR1 SGDLS, CDR2 YYNGEE.

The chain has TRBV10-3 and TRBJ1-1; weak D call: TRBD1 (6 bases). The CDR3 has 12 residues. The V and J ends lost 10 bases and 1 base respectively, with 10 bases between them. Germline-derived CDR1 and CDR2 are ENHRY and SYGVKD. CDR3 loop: CATRTANTEAFF. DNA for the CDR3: TGTGCCACCAGGACAGCGAACACTGAAGCTTTCTTT.

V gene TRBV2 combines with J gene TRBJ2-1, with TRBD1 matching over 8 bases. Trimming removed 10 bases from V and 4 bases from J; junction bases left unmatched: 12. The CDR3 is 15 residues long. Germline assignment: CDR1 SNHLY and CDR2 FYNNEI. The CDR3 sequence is CAILFRDRRYNEQFF. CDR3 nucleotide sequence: TGTGCCATTCTTTTCCGGGACAGGAGATACAATGAGCAGTTCTTC.